The TCR beta chain under discussion was sequenced for a study of blood T cell repertoires in COVID-19. At the level of the study: Sources were T cells, B-cell-depleted T cells, or PBMCs; the material itself was cDNA or gDNA.

Enrollment of patients from Seattle took place during active infection, with longitudinal follow-up. There are 12 residues in the CDR3. The V end was cut by 8 bases, the J end by 2 bases, with 9 bases between. The germline CDR1 and CDR2 sequences are SGHVS and FQNEAQ. Assay used: immunoSEQ multiplex PCR; TCRdb lists only in-frame clones, some missing. The sample yields around 190,000 clones, around nine tenths seen once. The sequencing input was peripheral blood. The chain uses TRBV7-8 and TRBJ2-5; tentatively, D is TRBD1 (6 bases). The origin of this receptor is a man over 45 with COVID-19, enrolled during active disease. The CDR3 DNA sequence: TGTGCCAGCGGACAGCCACAAGAGACCCAGTACTTC. Translation: CASGQPQETQYF.